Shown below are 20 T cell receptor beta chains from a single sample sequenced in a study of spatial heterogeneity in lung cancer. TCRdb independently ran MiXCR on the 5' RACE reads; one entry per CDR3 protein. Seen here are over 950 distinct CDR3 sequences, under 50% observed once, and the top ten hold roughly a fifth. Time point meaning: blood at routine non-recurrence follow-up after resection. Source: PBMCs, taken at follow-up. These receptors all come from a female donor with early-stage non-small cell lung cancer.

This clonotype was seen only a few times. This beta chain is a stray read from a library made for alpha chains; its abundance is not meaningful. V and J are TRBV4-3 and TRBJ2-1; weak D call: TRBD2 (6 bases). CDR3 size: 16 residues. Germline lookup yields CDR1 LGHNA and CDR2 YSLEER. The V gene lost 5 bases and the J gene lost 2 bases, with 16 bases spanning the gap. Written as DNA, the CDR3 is TGCGCCAGCAGCTTAGTAGCGGATCTTACCTACAATGAGCAGTTCTTC. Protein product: CASSLVADLTYNEQFF.

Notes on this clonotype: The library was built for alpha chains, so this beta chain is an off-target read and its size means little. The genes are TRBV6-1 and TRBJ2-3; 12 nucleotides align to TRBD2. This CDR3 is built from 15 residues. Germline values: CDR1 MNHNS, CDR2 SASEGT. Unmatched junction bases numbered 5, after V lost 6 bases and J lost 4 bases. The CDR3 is CASSALAGGSDTQYF. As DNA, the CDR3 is TGTGCCAGCAGCGCTCTAGCGGGAGGGTCAGATACGCAGTATTTT.

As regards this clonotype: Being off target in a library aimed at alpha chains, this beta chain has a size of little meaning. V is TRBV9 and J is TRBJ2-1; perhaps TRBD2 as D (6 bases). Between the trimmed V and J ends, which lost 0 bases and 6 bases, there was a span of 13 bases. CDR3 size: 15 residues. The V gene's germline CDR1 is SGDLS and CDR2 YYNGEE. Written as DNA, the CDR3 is TGTGCCAGCAGCGTAGCGGGACTGAAACTCAATGAGCAGTTCTTC. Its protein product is CASSVAGLKLNEQFF.

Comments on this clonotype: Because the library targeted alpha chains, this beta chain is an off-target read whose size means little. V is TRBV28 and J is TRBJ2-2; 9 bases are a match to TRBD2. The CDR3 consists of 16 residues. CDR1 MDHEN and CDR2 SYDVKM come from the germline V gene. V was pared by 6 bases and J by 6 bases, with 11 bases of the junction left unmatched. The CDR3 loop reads CASSRSLAGRSGELFF. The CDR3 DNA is TGTGCCAGCAGCCGGAGTCTAGCGGGAAGGTCCGGGGAGCTGTTTTTT. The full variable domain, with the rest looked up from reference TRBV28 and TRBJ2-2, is DVKVTQSSRYLVKRTGEKVFLECVQDMDHENMFWYRQDPGLGLRLIYFSYDVKMKEKGDIPEGYSVSREKKERFSLILESASTNQTSMYLCASSRSLAGRSGELFFGEGSRLTVL.

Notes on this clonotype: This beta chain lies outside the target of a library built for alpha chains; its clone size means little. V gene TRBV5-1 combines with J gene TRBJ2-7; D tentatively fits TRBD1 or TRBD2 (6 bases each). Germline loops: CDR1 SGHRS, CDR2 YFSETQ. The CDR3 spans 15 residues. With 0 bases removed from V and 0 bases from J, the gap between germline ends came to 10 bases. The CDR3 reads CASSLEGGPSYEQYF. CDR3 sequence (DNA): TGCGCCAGCAGCTTGGAGGGGGGACCCTCCTACGAGCAGTACTTC.

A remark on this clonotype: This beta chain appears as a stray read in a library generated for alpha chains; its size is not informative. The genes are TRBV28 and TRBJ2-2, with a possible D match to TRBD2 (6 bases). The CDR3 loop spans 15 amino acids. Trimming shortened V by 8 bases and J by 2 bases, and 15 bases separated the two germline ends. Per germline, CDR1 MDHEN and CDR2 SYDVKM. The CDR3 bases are TGTGCCAGCGGGATGGCAGGACTAAACACCGGGGAGCTGTTTTTT. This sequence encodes CASGMAGLNTGELFF. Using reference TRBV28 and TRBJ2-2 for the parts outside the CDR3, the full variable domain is DVKVTQSSRYLVKRTGEKVFLECVQDMDHENMFWYRQDPGLGLRLIYFSYDVKMKEKGDIPEGYSVSREKKERFSLILESASTNQTSMYLCASGMAGLNTGELFFGEGSRLTVL.

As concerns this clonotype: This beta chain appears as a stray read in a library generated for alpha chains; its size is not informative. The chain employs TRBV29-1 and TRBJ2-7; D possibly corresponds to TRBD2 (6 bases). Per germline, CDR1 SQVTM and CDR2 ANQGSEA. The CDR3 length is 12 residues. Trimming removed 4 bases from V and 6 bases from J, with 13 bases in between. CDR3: CSVVADPGEQYF. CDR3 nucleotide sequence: TGCAGCGTTGTAGCGGATCCGGGCGAGCAGTACTTC.

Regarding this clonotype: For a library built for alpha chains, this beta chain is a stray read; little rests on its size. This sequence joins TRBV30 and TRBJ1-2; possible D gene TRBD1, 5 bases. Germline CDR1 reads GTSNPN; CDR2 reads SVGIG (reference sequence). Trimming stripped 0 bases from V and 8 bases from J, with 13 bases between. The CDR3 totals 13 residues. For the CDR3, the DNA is TGTGCCTGGAGTGTACTAGGGGCAGGGGGCTACACCTTC. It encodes CAWSVLGAGGYTF.

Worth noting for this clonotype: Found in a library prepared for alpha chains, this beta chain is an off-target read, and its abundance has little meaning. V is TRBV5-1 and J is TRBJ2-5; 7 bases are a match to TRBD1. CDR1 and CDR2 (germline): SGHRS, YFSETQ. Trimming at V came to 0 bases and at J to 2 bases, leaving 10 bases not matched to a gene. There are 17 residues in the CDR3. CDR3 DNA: TGCGCCAGCAGCTTGGAGGTTTCTCCGGGACAGCAAGAGACCCAGTACTTC. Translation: CASSLEVSPGQQETQYF.

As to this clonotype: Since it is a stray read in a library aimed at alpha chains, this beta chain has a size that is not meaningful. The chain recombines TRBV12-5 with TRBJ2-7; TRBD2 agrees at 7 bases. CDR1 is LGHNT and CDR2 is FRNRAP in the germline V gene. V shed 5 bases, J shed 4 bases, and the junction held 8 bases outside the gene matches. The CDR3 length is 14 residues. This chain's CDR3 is CASGAAGTTYEQYF. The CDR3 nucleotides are TGTGCTAGTGGTGCTGCCGGGACTACATACGAGCAGTACTTC. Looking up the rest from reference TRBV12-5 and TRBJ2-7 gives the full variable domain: DARVTQTPRHKVTEMGQEVTMRCQPILGHNTVFWYRQTMMQGLELLAYFRNRAPLDDSGMPKDRFSAEMPDATLATLKIQPSEPRDSAVYFCASGAAGTTYEQYFGPGTRLTVT.

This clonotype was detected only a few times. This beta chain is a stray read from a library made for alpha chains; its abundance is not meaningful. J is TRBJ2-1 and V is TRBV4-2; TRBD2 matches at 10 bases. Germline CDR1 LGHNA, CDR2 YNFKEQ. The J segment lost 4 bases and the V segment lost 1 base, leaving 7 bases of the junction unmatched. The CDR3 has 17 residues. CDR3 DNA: TGTGCCAGCAGCCAAGCGGAGGAGACTAGCGGGTACAATGAGCAGTTCTTC. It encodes CASSQAEETSGYNEQFF.

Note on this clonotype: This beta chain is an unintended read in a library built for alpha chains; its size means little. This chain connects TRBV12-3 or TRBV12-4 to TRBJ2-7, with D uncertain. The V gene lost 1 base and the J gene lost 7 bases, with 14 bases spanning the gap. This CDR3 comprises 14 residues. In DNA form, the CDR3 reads TGTGCCAGCAGTTTAGTAGGGCGGAATTTAGAGCAGTACTTC. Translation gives CASSLVGRNLEQYF.

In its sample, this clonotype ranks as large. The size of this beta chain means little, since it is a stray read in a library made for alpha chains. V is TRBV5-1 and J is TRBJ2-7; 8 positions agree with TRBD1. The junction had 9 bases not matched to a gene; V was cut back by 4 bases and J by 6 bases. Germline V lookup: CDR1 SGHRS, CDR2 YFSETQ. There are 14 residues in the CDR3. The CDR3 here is CASSVGTGMSEQYF. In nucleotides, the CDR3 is TGCGCCAGCAGCGTCGGGACAGGCATGAGCGAGCAGTACTTC. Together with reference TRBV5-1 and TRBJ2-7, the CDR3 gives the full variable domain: KAGVTQTPRYLIKTRGQQVTLSCSPISGHRSVSWYQQTPGQGLQFLFEYFSETQRNKGNFPGRFSGRQFSNSRSEMNVSTLELGDSALYLCASSVGTGMSEQYFGPGTRLTVT.

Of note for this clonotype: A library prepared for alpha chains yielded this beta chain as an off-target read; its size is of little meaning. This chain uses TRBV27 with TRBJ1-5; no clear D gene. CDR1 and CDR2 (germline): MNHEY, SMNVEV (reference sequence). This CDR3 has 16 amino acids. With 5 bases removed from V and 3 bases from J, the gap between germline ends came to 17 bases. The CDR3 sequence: CASSANLGQNNQPQHF. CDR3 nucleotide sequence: TGTGCCAGCAGTGCGAACCTTGGGCAGAACAATCAGCCCCAGCATTTT.

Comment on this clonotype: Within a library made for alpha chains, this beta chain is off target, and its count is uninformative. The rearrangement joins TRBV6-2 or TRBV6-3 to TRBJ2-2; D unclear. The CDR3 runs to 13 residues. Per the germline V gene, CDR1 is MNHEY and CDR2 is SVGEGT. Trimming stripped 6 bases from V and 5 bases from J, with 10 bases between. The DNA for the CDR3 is TGTGCCAGCAGCCGCAAAGTGACCGGGGAGCTGTTTTTT. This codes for CASSRKVTGELFF.

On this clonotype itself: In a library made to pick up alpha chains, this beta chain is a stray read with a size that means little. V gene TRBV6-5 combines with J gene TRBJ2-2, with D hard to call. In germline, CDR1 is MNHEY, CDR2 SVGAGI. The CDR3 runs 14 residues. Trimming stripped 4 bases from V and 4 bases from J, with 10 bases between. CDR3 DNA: TGTGCCAGCAGTTTTAACAGACGCACCGGGGAGCTGTTTTTT. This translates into CASSFNRRTGELFF.

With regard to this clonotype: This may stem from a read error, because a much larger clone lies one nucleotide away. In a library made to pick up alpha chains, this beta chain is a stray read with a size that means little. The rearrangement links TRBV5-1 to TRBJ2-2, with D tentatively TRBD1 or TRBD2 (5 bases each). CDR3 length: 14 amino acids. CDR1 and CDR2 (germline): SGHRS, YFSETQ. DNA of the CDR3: TGCGCCAGCAGCTTTACGGGGCTCCCCGGGGAGCTGTATTTT. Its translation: CASSFTGLPGELYF. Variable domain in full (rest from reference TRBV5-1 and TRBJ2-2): KAGVTQTPRYLIKTRGQQVTLSCSPISGHRSVSWYQQTPGQGLQFLFEYFSETQRNKGNFPGRFSGRQFSNSRSEMNVSTLELGDSALYLCASSFTGLPGELYFGEGSRLTVL.

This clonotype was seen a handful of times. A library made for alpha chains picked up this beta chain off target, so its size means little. DNA of the CDR3: TGCAGTGCTCAGGAGCGGGAGGGTTTCTACGAGCAGTACTTC. Translating gives CSAQEREGFYEQYF. V is TRBV20-1 and J is TRBJ2-7, with TRBD2 matching over 10 bases. The CDR3 has 14 residues. Germline trimming cut 5 bases from V and 3 bases from J; bases unmatched to any gene: 7. Looked up from germline, CDR1 is DFQATT and CDR2 is SNEGSKA (reference sequence).

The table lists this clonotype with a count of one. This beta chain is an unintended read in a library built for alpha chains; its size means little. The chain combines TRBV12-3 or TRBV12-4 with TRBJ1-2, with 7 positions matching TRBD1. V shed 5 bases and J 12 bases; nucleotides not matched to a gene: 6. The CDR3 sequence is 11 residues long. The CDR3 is CASSIGQAHTF. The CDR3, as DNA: TGTGCCAGCAGTATTGGACAGGCCCACACCTTC.

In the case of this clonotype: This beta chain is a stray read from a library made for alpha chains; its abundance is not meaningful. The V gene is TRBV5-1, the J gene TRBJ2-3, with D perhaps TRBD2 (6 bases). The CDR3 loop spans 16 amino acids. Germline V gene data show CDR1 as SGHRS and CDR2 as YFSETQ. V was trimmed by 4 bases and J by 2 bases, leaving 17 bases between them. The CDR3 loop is CASSPPSGALTDTQYF. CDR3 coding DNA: TGCGCCAGCAGCCCCCCCTCGGGAGCCCTCACAGATACGCAGTATTTT.